This T cell receptor (beta chain) was found in a study of tumor and adjacent non-tumor tissue in lung cancer. No cell sorting was done before RNA was extracted from the tissue. Study results and caveats: Compared with tumor, normal lung showed significantly lower TCR diversity.

The germline CDR1 and CDR2 sequences are SQVTM and ANQGSEA. The CDR3 covers 13 residues. A modified ARM-PCR protocol with three rounds of nested PCR amplified TCRbeta. TCRdb re-called the multiplex PCR reads through MiXCR, storing one row per CDR3 protein. The table shows fewer than 80,000 distinct CDR3 sequences, with approximately 68% occurring only once. A word on this clonotype: Its antigen is unknown. At one of its ends the junction is not consistent with the germline gene, which may arise from a read error.

Sequencing was carried out using lung tumor tissue. The receptor's source is a woman in her 70s with non-small cell lung cancer. The chain joins TRBV29-1 to TRBJ2-5, with TRBD2 identical over 12 bases. Written as DNA, the CDR3 is TGCAGCGCAGAACTAGCGGGAGGCGGGACCCAGTATTTC. Translated, it gives CSAELAGGGTQYF. Full variable domain (rest looked up from reference TRBV29-1 and TRBJ2-5): SAVISQKPSRDICQRGTSLTIQCQVDSQVTMMFWYRQQPGQSLTLIATANQGSEATYESGFVIDKFPISRPNLTFSTLTVSNMSPEDSSIYLCSAELAGGGTQYFGPGTRLLVL.